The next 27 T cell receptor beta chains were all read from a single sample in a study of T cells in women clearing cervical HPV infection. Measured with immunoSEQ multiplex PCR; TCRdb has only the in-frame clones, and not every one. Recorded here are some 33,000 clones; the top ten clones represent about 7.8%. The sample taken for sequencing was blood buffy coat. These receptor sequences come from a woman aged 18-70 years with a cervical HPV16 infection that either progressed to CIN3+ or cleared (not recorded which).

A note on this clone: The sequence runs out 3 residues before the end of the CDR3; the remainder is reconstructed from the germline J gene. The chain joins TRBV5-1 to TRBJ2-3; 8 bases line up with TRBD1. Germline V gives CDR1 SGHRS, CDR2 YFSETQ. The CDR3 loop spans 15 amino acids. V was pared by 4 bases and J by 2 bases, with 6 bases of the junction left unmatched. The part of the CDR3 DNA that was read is TGCGCCAGCAGCGTCGGGGACAGGTACACAGATACG. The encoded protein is CASSVGDRYTDT. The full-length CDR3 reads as CASSVGDRYTDTQYF.

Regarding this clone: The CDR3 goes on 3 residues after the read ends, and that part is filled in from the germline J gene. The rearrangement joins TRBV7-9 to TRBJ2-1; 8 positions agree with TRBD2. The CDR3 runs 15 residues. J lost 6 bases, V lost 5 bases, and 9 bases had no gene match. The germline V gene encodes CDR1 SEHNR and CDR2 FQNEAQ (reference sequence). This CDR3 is CASSPAGGQGNEQFF. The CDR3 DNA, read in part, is TGTGCCAGCAGCCCGGCGGGGGGCCAGGGCAATGAG.

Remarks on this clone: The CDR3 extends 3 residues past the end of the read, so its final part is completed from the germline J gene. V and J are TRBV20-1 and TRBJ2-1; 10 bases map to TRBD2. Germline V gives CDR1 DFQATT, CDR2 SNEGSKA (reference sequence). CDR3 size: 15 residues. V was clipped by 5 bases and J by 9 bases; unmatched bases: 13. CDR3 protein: CSAPRPSGGDLEQFF. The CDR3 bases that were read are TGCAGTGCTCCTCGACCTAGCGGGGGAGACCTTGAG.

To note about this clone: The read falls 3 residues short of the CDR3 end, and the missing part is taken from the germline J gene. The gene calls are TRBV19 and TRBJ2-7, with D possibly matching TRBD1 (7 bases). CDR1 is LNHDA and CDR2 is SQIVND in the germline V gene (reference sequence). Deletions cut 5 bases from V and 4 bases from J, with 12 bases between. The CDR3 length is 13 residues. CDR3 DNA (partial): TGTGCCAGTAGTGCGGGACAGATTTACGAG. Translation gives CASSAGQIYE. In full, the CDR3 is CASSAGQIYEQYF.

The CDR3 sequence is CASSGQGSSTDTQYF. CDR3 DNA, as far as it was read: TGTGCCAGCAGTGGACAGGGAAGCTCCACAGATACG. V and J are TRBV12-3 or TRBV12-4 and TRBJ2-3; 8 nucleotides line up with TRBD1. Read data end 3 residues before the CDR3 end; the end is taken from the germline J gene. After removal of 5 bases from V and 2 bases from J, the junction contained 6 bases not matched to a gene. This CDR3 contains 15 residues.

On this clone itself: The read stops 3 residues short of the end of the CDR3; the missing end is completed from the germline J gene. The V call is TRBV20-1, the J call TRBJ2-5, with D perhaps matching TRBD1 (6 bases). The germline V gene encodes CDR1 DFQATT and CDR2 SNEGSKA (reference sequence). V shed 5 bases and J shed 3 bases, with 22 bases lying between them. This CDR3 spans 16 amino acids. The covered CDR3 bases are TGCAGTGCTCTCTCGGCTCAGGGGAATATTGAAGAGACC. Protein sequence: CSALSAQGNIEET. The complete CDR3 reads CSALSAQGNIEETQYF.

The sequenced CDR3 bases are TGTGCCAGCAGCTTGGAAGACAGGGGGAAA. Translating it yields CASSLEDRGK. The full CDR3 protein is CASSLEDRGKAFF. The chain carries TRBV7-9 and TRBJ1-1, with 9 bases identical to TRBD1. With the read ending 3 residues before the CDR3 end, the germline J gene is used to fill in that end. CDR1 and CDR2 (germline): SEHNR, FQNEAQ (reference sequence). The CDR3 is 13 residues long.

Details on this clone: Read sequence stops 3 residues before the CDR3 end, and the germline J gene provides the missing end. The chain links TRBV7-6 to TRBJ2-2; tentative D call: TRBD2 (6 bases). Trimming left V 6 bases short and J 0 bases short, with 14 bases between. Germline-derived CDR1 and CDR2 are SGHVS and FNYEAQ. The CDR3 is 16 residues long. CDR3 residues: CASSPLLASNTGELFF. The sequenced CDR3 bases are TGTGCCAGCAGTCCCCTCCTAGCGTCGAACACCGGGGAG.

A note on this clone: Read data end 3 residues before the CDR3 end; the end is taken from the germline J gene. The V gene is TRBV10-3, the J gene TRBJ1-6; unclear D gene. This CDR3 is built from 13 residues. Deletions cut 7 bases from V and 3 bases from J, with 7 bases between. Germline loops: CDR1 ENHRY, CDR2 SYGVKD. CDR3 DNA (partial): TGTGCCATCAATGAACACTATAATTCACCC. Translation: CAINEHYNSP. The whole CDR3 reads CAINEHYNSPLHF.

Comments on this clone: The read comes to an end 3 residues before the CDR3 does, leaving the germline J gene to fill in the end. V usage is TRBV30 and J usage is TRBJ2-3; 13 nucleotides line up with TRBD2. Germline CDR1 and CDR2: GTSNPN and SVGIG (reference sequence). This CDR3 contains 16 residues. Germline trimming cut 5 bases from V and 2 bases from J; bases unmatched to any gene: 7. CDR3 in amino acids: CAWDPGLAGDTDTQYF. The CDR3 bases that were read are TGTGCCTGGGACCCTGGACTAGCGGGAGACACAGATACG.

CDR3 DNA (partial): TGCAGTGCTAAAGGACTTGGGACCTACGAG. Its translation is CSAKGLGTYE. The CDR3 in full is CSAKGLGTYEQYF. The chain employs TRBV20-1 and TRBJ2-7, with D possibly matching TRBD2 (5 bases). The read falls 3 residues short of the CDR3 end, and the missing part is taken from the germline J gene. This CDR3 contains 13 residues. Germline V gives CDR1 DFQATT, CDR2 SNEGSKA (reference sequence). Trimming removed 4 bases at V and 2 bases at J, with 12 bases between.

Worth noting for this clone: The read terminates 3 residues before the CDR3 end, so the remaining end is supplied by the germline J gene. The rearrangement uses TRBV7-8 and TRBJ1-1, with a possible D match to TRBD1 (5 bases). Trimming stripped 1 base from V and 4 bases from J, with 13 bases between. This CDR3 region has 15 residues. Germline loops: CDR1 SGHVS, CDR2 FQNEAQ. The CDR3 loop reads CASSLVGRAVTEAFF. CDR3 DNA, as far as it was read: TGTGCCAGCAGCTTAGTCGGCAGGGCGGTCACTGAA.

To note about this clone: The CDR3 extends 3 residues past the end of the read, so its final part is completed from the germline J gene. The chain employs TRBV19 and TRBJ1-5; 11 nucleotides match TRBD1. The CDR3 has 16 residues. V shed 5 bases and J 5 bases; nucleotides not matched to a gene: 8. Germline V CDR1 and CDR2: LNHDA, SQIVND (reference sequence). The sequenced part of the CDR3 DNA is TGTGCCAGTAGTCCTTGGGGGACAGGGGGGGATCAGCCC. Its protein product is CASSPWGTGGDQP. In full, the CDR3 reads CASSPWGTGGDQPQHF.

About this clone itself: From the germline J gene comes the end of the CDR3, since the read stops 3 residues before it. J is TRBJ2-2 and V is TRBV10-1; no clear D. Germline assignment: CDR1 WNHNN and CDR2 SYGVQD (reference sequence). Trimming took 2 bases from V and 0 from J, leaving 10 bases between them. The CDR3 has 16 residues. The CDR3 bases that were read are TGCGCCAGCAGTGAGGTCGCGCCCACGAACACCGGGGAG. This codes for CASSEVAPTNTGE. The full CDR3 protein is CASSEVAPTNTGELFF.

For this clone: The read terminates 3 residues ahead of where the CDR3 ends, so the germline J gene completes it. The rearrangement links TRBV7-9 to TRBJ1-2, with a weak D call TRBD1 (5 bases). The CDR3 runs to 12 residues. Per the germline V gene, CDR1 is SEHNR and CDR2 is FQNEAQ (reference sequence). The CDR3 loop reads CASSRGDYDYTF. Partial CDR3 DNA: TGTGCCAGCAGCCGGGGGGACTACGAC.

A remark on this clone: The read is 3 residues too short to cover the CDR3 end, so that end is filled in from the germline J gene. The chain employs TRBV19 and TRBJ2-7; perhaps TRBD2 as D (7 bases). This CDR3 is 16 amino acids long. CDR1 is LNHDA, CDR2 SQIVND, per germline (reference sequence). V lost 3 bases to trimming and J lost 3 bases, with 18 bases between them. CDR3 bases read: TGTGCCAGTAGTATTTGGGGGGGCTCAAGAGTCTACGAG. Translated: CASSIWGGSRVYE. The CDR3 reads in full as CASSIWGGSRVYEQYF.

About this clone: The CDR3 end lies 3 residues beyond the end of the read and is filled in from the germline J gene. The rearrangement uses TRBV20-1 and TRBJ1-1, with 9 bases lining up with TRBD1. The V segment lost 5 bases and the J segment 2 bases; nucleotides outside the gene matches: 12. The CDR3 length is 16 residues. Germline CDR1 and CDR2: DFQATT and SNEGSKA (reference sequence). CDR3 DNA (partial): TGCAGTGCTTTACAGGGGGCAGTCCTTCTCAACACTGAA. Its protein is CSALQGAVLLNTE. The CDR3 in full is CSALQGAVLLNTEAFF.

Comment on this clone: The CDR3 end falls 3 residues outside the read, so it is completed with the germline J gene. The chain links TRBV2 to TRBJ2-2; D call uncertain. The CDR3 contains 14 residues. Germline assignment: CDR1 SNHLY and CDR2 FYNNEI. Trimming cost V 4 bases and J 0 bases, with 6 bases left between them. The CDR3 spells CASSGGANTGELFF. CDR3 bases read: TGTGCCAGCAGTGGCGGAGCGAACACCGGGGAG.

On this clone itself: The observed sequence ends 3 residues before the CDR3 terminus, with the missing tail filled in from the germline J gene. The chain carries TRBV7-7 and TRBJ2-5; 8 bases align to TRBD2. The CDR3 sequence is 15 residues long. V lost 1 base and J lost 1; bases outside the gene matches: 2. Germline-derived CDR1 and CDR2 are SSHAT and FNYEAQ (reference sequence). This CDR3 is CASSLDTSGQETQYF. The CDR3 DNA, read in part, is TGTGCCAGCAGCTTAGACACTAGCGGCCAAGAGACC.

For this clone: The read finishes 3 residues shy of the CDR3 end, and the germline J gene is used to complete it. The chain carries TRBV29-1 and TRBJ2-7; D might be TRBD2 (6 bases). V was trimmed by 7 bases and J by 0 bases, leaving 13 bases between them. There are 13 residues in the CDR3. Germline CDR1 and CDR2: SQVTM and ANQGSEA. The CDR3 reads CSAAGLPSYEQYF. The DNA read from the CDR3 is TGCAGCGCCGCGGGACTCCCCTCCTACGAG.

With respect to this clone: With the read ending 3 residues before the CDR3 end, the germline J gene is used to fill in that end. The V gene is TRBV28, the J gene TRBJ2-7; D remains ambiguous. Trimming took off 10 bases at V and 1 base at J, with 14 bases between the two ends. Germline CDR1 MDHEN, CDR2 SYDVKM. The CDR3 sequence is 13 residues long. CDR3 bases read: TGTGCCACCACCGTTTCCAGATCCTACGAG. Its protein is CATTVSRSYE. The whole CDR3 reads CATTVSRSYEQYF.

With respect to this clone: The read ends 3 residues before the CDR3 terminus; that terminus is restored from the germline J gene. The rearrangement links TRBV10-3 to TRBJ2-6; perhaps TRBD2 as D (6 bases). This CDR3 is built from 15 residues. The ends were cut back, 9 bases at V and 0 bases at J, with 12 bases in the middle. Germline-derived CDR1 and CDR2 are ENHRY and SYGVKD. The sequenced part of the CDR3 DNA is TGTGCCATTTCTACCGGGGGCTCTGGGGCCAACGTC. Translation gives CAISTGGSGANV. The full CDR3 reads CAISTGGSGANVLTF.

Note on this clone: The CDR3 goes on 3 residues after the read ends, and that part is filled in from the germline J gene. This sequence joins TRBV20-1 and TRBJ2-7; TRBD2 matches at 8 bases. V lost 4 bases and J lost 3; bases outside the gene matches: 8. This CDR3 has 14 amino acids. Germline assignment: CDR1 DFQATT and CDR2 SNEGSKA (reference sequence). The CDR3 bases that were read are TGCAGTGCTATGGGAGGTAGCGGGATCTACGAG. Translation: CSAMGGSGIYE. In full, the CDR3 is CSAMGGSGIYEQYF.

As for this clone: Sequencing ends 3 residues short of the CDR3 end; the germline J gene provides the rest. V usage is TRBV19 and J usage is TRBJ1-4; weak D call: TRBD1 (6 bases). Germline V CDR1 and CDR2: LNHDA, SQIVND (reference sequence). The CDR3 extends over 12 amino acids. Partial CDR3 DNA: TGTGCCAGTAGTAAGTACGGGACACAA. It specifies CASSKYGTQ. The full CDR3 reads CASSKYGTQLFF.

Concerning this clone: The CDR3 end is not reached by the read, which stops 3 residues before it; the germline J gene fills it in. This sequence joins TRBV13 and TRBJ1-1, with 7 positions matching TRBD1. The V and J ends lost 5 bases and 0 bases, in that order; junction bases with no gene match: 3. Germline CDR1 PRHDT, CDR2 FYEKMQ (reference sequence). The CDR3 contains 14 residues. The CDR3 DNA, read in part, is TGTGCCAGCAGCCTGGGACAGTTGAACACTGAA. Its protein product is CASSLGQLNTE. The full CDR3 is CASSLGQLNTEAFF. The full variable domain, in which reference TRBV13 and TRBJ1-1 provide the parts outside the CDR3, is AAGVIQSPRHLIKEKRETATLKCYPIPRHDTVYWYQQGPGQDPQFLISFYEKMQSDKGSIPDRFSAQQFSDYHSELNMSSLELGDSALYFCASSLGQLNTEAFFGQGTRLTVV.

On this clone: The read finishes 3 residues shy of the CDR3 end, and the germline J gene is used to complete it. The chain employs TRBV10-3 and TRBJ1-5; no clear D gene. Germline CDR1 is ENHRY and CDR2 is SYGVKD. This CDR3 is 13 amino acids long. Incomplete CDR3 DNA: TGTGCCATCAGTTATGCCGACAACAGCCCC. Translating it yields CAISYADNSP. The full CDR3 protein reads CAISYADNSPQHF.

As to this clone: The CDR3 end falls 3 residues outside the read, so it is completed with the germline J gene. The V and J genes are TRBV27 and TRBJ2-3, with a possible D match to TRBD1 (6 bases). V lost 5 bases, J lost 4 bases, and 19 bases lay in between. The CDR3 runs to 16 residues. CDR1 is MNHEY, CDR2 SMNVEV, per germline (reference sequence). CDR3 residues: CASSPRGPQEADTQYF. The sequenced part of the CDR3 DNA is TGTGCCAGCAGTCCCAGGGGACCGCAAGAAGCAGATACG.